Listed below are T cell receptor beta chains from one sample, sequenced in a study of T-cell memory formation after mild COVID-19. A single record per CDR3 protein comes from TCRdb applying MiXCR to the 5' RACE reads. This table holds hundreds of thousands of distinct CDR3 sequences, about 15% found once. The sequencing input was PBMCs or a T cell subset sorted from them (not recorded which). Every receptor here comes from a man between 18 and 35 years old who had mild COVID-19 (a few samples of this study predate the infection). Cell type and time point are not known. Both conserved end residues are part of each CDR3. D genes are given only for firm matches. Only part of the rows carry a size: once, few, many, or a class if the clone is expanded.

TRBV5-1,few,TRBJ1-1,.,TGCGCCAGCAGCCGTACGGGGGATAACACTGAAGCTTTCTTT,CASSRTGDNTEAFF
TRBV5-1,few,TRBJ1-1,TRBD1,TGCGCCAGCAGCGGGGACGGGACAGCGCGCAGGGCTTTCTTT,CASSGDGTARRAFF
TRBV5-1,few,TRBJ2-7,.,TGCGCCAGCAGAATGGGACACGAGCAGTACTTC,CASRMGHEQYF
TRBV6-5,few,TRBJ2-3,.,TGTGCCAGCAGTTCTAAAGGGGGGTACGTGGATACGCAGTATTTT,CASSSKGGYVDTQYF
TRBV6-2/TRBV6-3,few,TRBJ2-5,TRBD2,TGTGCCAGCAGTGCCCCGGCGGGGGGGGGCGAGACCCAGTACTTC,CASSAPAGGGETQYF
TRBV4-3,.,TRBJ1-2,.,TGCGCCAGCAGCCAAGAGGGTTTGGGGGCCGGGTGGTATGGCTACACCTTC,CASSQEGLGAGWYGYTF
TRBV28,.,TRBJ2-2,TRBD1,TGTGCCACCCGGACAGGGGCCACTCCAGATCCATACACCGGGGAGCTGTTTTTT,CATRTGATPDPYTGELFF
TRBV5-1,many,TRBJ2-3,.,TGTGCCAGCAGCTTAGACAGCACAGATACGCAGTATTTT,CASSLDSTDTQYF
TRBV20-1,many,TRBJ2-5,.,TGCAGTGCTAGCGACCCCCGGGGACAAGAGACCCAGTACTTC,CSASDPRGQETQYF
TRBV6-5,.,TRBJ2-7,TRBD1,TGTGCCAGCAGTCCCGGGACAGCATACACCTACGAGCAGTACTTC,CASSPGTAYTYEQYF
TRBV6-2/TRBV6-3,few,TRBJ2-5,.,TGTGCCAGCGGGCGGATGAACAGGGAGACCCAGTACTTC,CASGRMNRETQYF
TRBV6-5,few,TRBJ1-1,.,TGTGCCAGCAGTTACGCCGATCACCGGGACCCGGTCCTGTTCTTT,CASSYADHRDPVLFF
TRBV3-1,.,TRBJ2-3,TRBD2,TGTGCCAGCAGCCCGCACGGGTTGGCGGGGGAAGACACAGATACGCAGTATTTT,CASSPHGLAGEDTDTQYF
TRBV12-3/TRBV12-4,.,TRBJ2-2,TRBD1,TGTGCCAGCGGACAGGGACCCGGGGAGCTGTTTTTT,CASGQGPGELFF
TRBV29-1,.,TRBJ1-3,.,TGCAGCGCCACAAGCTCTGGAAACACCATATATTTT,CSATSSGNTIYF
TRBV11-2,few,TRBJ2-1,TRBD1,TGTGCCAGCAGCTCGGGACAGGTAATCGATGAGCAGTTCTTC,CASSSGQVIDEQFF
TRBV6-2/TRBV6-3,few,TRBJ2-7,TRBD2,TGTGCCAGCAGCGGAGGACTAGCGGAAACCTACGAGCAGTACTTC,CASSGGLAETYEQYF
TRBV11-2,.,TRBJ1-1,.,TGTGCCAGCAGGGTAGGCGGCGGGAACACTGAAGCTTTCTTT,CASRVGGGNTEAFF
TRBV5-4,.,TRBJ1-1,.,TGTGCCAGCAGGGGACCAGGGGCTGGCACTGAAGCTTTCTTT,CASRGPGAGTEAFF
TRBV7-3,many,TRBJ1-5,.,TGTGCCAGCAGCTTGTGGGCAGGGCCGTATCAGCCCCAGCATTTT,CASSLWAGPYQPQHF
TRBV7-2,few,TRBJ2-7,.,TGTGCCAGCAGCTTAGTCGAAACCTACGAGCAGTACTTC,CASSLVETYEQYF
TRBV20-1,few,TRBJ2-1,TRBD2,TGCAGTGCCCCAAGGTTGGGACTAGCGATGGGGAGCTCCTACAATGAGCAGTTCTTC,CSAPRLGLAMGSSYNEQFF
TRBV7-2,few,TRBJ2-3,TRBD2,TGTGCCAGCTTAGCGGGGGGGCCTTCAGATACGCAGTATTTT,CASLAGGPSDTQYF
TRBV5-1,.,TRBJ2-5,.,TGCGCCAGCAGCTTGGTTTCCGGCCAAGAGACCCAGTACTTC,CASSLVSGQETQYF
TRBV5-1,.,TRBJ2-1,TRBD1,TGCGCCAGCAGCTTGGACAGGGGTACGTACAATGAGCAGTTCTTC,CASSLDRGTYNEQFF
TRBV12-3/TRBV12-4,many,TRBJ2-1,.,TGTGCCAGCAGTTTAGATTCAGGCAATGAGCAGTTCTTC,CASSLDSGNEQFF
TRBV9,few,TRBJ1-1,.,TGTGCCAGCAGCGTAATCCAGCGATCCGAGGCTTTCTTT,CASSVIQRSEAFF
TRBV4-1,few,TRBJ1-1,.,TGCGCCAGCAGCCCCGTTGGTAAAGGCTGGGGGATGAACACTGAAGCTTTCTTT,CASSPVGKGWGMNTEAFF
TRBV10-3,many,TRBJ2-1,TRBD1,TGTGCCATCAGTGGGGACAGCTATGAGCAGTTCTTC,CAISGDSYEQFF
TRBV7-9,.,TRBJ1-1,.,TGTGCCAGCAGCCTTCGGAGAGAGGGCACTGAAGCTTTCTTT,CASSLRREGTEAFF
TRBV12-3/TRBV12-4,few,TRBJ2-5,TRBD1,TGTGCCAGCACGACAGGGGCTGTAGAGACCCAGTACTTC,CASTTGAVETQYF
TRBV20-1,.,TRBJ1-5,.,TGCAGTGCTAGGGGACCCCGGCTCAATCAGCCCCAGCATTTT,CSARGPRLNQPQHF
TRBV6-5,few,TRBJ1-5,.,TGTGCCAGCAGTCAAAAGCCCTGGACTCAGCCCCAGCATTTT,CASSQKPWTQPQHF